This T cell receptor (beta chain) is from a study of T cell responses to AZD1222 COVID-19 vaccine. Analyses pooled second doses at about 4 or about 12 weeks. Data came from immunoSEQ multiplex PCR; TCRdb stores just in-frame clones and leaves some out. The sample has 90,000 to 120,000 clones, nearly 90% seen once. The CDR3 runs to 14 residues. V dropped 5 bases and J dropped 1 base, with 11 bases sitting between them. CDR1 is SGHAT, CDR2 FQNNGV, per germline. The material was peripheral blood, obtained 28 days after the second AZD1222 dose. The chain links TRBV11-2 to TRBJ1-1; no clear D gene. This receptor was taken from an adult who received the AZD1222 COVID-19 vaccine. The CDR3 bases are TGTGCCAGCAGCACAACAAGGACGAACACTGAAGCTTTCTTT. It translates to CASSTTRTNTEAFF.